These 6 T cell receptor beta chains originate from one sample sequenced in a study of OX40 agonist ivuxolimab in advanced cancers. Only in-frame clones appear in the TCRdb table, and some are missing; sequencing was by immunoSEQ multiplex PCR. The table shows tens of thousands of clones, with approximately 84% occurring only once. Here the sequenced sample was CD4+ or CD8+ T cells sorted from blood, taken in a trial of the OX40 agonist ivuxolimab. These receptor sequences come from an adult with an advanced solid tumor such as melanoma, head and neck, liver or kidney cancer.

V usage is TRBV5-6 and J usage is TRBJ1-4; D is unresolved. V gave up 0 bases and J gave up 4 bases, with 10 bases separating them. This CDR3 has 15 residues. Germline CDR1 reads SGHDT; CDR2 reads YYEEEE. CDR3 residues: CASSLGGRGNEKLFF. The CDR3 bases are TGTGCCAGCAGCTTGGGTGGCAGAGGTAATGAAAAACTGTTTTTT.

The chain is built from TRBV6-6 and TRBJ2-5; perhaps TRBD2 as D (5 bases). V lost 0 bases, J lost 4 bases, and 12 bases lay in between. The CDR3 spans 15 residues. The V gene's germline CDR1 is MNHNY and CDR2 SVGAGI (reference sequence). The CDR3 DNA follows: TGTGCCAGCAGTTACTCAGGAGGTAGGGCAGAGACCCAGTACTTC. It specifies CASSYSGGRAETQYF.

V usage is TRBV2 and J usage is TRBJ2-5; no firm D call. V lost 1 base and J 0 bases, leaving 6 bases between the germline ends. Per germline, CDR1 SNHLY and CDR2 FYNNEI. There are 14 residues in the CDR3. CDR3 DNA sequence: TGTGCCAGCAGTGAAGGGGTCAACCAAGAGACCCAGTACTTC. It yields the protein CASSEGVNQETQYF.

The chain links TRBV30 to TRBJ2-3, with D tentatively TRBD1 (6 bases). Trimming cost V 5 bases and J 6 bases, with 18 bases left between them. The CDR3 runs 14 residues. CDR1 and CDR2 from the germline V gene are GTSNPN and SVGIG (reference sequence). CDR3 amino acids: CAWGGIAGLDTQYF. CDR3 sequence (DNA): TGTGCCTGGGGGGGCATCGCCGGGTTGGATACGCAGTATTTT. Together with reference TRBV30 and TRBJ2-3, the CDR3 gives the full variable domain: SQTIHQWPATLVQPVGSPLSLECTVEGTSNPNLYWYRQAAGRGLQLLFYSVGIGQISSEVPQNLSASRPQDRQFILSSKKLLLSDSGFYLCAWGGIAGLDTQYFGPGTRLTVL.

This clone was detected a few times. The sample carries other DNA sequences with the same CDR3. The rearrangement uses TRBV7-9 and TRBJ1-1; unclear D gene. This CDR3 has 13 amino acids. Germline CDR1 SEHNR, CDR2 FQNEAQ (reference sequence). V gave up 1 base and J gave up 2 bases, with 5 bases separating them. The CDR3 DNA sequence: TGTGCCAGCAGCTTAGAGGTAAACACTGAAGCTTTCTTT. It yields the protein CASSLEVNTEAFF. The whole variable domain, filled in from reference TRBV7-9 and TRBJ1-1, reads DTGVSQNPRHKITKRGQNVTFRCDPISEHNRLYWYRQTLGQGPEFLTYFQNEAQLEKSRLLSDRFSAERPKGSFSTLEIQRTEQGDSAMYLCASSLEVNTEAFFGQGTRLTVV.

This clone was counted a few times. This rearrangement joins TRBV5-1 to TRBJ2-7, with 7 positions matching TRBD1. The CDR3 extends over 13 amino acids. J was trimmed by 3 bases and V by 4 bases; bases with no gene match: 4. In germline, CDR1 is SGHRS, CDR2 YFSETQ. The DNA of the CDR3 is TGCGCCAGCAGCCAAACAGGGGACTACGAGCAGTACTTC. Translating it yields CASSQTGDYEQYF.